These 16 T cell receptor beta chains were sequenced from one sample in a study of T cells in Graves' hyperthyroidism and ophthalmopathy. Amplification targeted TCR beta CDR3 regions from RNA transcripts. The HTBI primer set drove a first-round RT-PCR of the TCR CDR3. TCRdb passed the multiplex PCR reads through MiXCR, listing each CDR3 protein once. The sample lists hundreds of thousands of distinct CDR3 sequences; just over 45% were seen once. Source material: peripheral blood or thyroid tissue (not recorded which). The receptor source for this set is a woman aged 18-29 years with Graves' hyperthyroidism.

This rearrangement joins TRBV5-1 to TRBJ2-5; tentatively, D is TRBD1 or TRBD2 (5 bases each). The CDR3 totals 14 residues. Trimming stripped 6 bases from V and 5 bases from J, with 17 bases between. Germline values: CDR1 SGHRS, CDR2 YFSETQ. This CDR3 is CASNLRDPRETQYF. CDR3 nucleotides: TGCGCCAGCAATCTCCGGGACCCCCGGGAGACCCAGTACTTC.

In its sample, this clonotype was seen a few times. The gene calls are TRBV25-1 and TRBJ1-1; D is possibly TRBD1 (5 bases). Trimming shortened V by 6 bases and J by 6 bases, and 26 bases separated the two germline ends. This CDR3 region has 17 residues. Germline CDR1 and CDR2: MGHDK and SYGVNS. CDR3 residues: CASSLGRTLVVSAEAFF. In DNA, the CDR3 is TGTGCCAGCAGCCTGGGACGGACCCTGGTCGTTTCGGCTGAAGCTTTCTTT.

The chain couples TRBV25-1 to TRBJ1-2; D is perhaps TRBD1 (5 bases). CDR3 length: 14 amino acids. The germline V gene encodes CDR1 MGHDK and CDR2 SYGVNS. The ends were cut back, 2 bases at V and 7 bases at J, with 14 bases in the middle. CDR3: CASSEVGLQSGYTF. The CDR3 nucleotides read TGTGCCAGCAGTGAAGTGGGGCTACAAAGTGGCTACACCTTC.

The gene calls are TRBV10-3 and TRBJ2-5, with 12 bases that match TRBD2. Germline CDR1 reads ENHRY; CDR2 reads SYGVKD. V was clipped by 10 bases and J by 5 bases; unmatched bases: 14. The CDR3 extends over 16 amino acids. CDR3 in amino acids: CASSGASGRATETQYF. The CDR3 region has the DNA TGTGCCAGCAGCGGGGCTAGCGGGAGGGCCACGGAGACCCAGTACTTC.

This clonotype was counted a few times. The chain links TRBV24-1 to TRBJ2-5; the D is unclear. The CDR3 extends over 15 amino acids. V lost 5 bases and J lost 5, with 17 bases in between. From germline, CDR1 is KGHDR and CDR2 SFDVKD. CDR3 sequence reads: CATSALGPLEETQYF. DNA for the CDR3: TGTGCCACCAGTGCCCTCGGTCCTCTAGAGGAGACCCAGTACTTC.

The V gene is TRBV25-1, the J gene TRBJ1-6, with TRBD1 matching 7 bases. CDR1 is MGHDK and CDR2 is SYGVNS in the germline V gene. The junction had 11 bases not matched to a gene; V was cut back by 8 bases and J by 7 bases. The CDR3 is made up of 15 amino acids. The CDR3 reads CASRGVDRMNSPLHF. The CDR3 nucleotides read TGTGCCAGCCGGGGGGTGGACAGGATGAATTCACCCCTCCACTTT.

Comment on this clonotype: A read error may produce the germline difference seen at one junction end. The chain joins TRBV7-2 to TRBJ2-2; 8 positions agree with TRBD1. The CDR3 is made up of 15 amino acids. Germline CDR1 and CDR2: SGHTA and FQGNSA. The CDR3 DNA is TGCGCCAGCAGCCAAGTTGACAGGGGAACCGGGGAGCTGTTTTTT. It is translated as CASSQVDRGTGELFF.

At least ten counts were recorded for this clonotype. The chain recombines TRBV29-1 with TRBJ1-2; no firm D call. The CDR3 covers 13 residues. V lost 4 bases and J lost 0, with 9 bases in between. Germline-derived CDR1 and CDR2 are SQVTM and ANQGSEA. The CDR3 nucleotides read TGCAGCGTTGCGAGGAAGTCTAACTATGGCTACACCTTC. Amino acid sequence: CSVARKSNYGYTF.

V is TRBV20-1 and J is TRBJ1-5; D is perhaps TRBD1 (6 bases). This CDR3 is built from 15 residues. Germline V gene data show CDR1 as DFQATT and CDR2 as SNEGSKA (reference sequence). V was pared by 0 bases and J by 4 bases, with 13 bases between. In DNA form, the CDR3 reads TGCAGTGCTAGAGATGGGGGGCCAGTAAATCAGCCCCAGCATTTT. Translated, it gives CSARDGGPVNQPQHF.

Ten or more counts support this clonotype. The chain joins TRBV7-3 to TRBJ1-1; TRBD1 is a possible D gene (5 bases). CDR1 is SGHTA, CDR2 FQGTGA, per germline. This CDR3 spans 14 amino acids. V was clipped by 4 bases and J by 1 base, with 10 bases between them. CDR3 sequence reads: CASSSGPENTEAFF. CDR3 in DNA: TGTGCCAGCAGCTCGGGACCGGAGAACACTGAAGCTTTCTTT.

V usage is TRBV2 and J usage is TRBJ2-2; 8 positions agree with TRBD2. V gave up 4 bases and J gave up 1 base; unmatched junction bases: 14. The CDR3 runs to 19 residues. The germline gives CDR1 SNHLY, CDR2 FYNNEI. CDR3 region: CASSVEDLGGRRNTGELFF. CDR3 coding DNA: TGTGCCAGCAGTGTTGAAGATCTTGGCGGGAGGCGGAACACCGGGGAGCTGTTTTTT.

The rearrangement uses TRBV2 and TRBJ1-5; TRBD1 aligns across 10 bases. The V and J ends lost 6 bases and 4 bases, in that order; junction bases with no gene match: 3. This CDR3 contains 14 residues. Germline loops: CDR1 SNHLY, CDR2 FYNNEI. The CDR3: CASRRGQGNQPQHF. The CDR3 nucleotides read TGTGCCAGCAGGAGGGGACAGGGGAATCAGCCCCAGCATTTT.

The J gene is TRBJ2-7, the V gene TRBV2; 9 bases line up with TRBD2. Germline CDR1 reads SNHLY; CDR2 reads FYNNEI. The trim removed 8 bases at V and 4 bases at J, leaving 6 bases unmatched. The CDR3 runs to 13 residues. CDR3 amino acids: CASDSGRDYEQYF. The CDR3 DNA sequence: TGTGCCAGCGATAGCGGGAGAGATTACGAGCAGTACTTC.

The V call is TRBV25-1, the J call TRBJ1-6, with D possibly being TRBD1 (5 bases). Trimming shortened V by 5 bases and J by 6 bases, and 14 bases separated the two germline ends. Germline CDR1 reads MGHDK; CDR2 reads SYGVNS. The CDR3 consists of 15 residues. CDR3 loop: CASSYRGGSNSPLHF. DNA for the CDR3: TGTGCCAGCAGTTATCGTGGGGGAAGTAATTCACCCCTCCACTTT.

The chain carries TRBV20-1 and TRBJ2-7; possible D gene TRBD2, 5 bases. The end of the DNA is better explained by TRBJ2-1, so the J call may be wrong. The CDR3 is 12 amino acids. Looked up from germline, CDR1 is DFQATT and CDR2 is SNEGSKA (reference sequence). The CDR3 coding sequence is TGCAGTGCTAGAGAGGGAGCAGATGAGCAGTTCTTC. Its protein is CSAREGADEQFF.

This clonotype was detected only a few times. This sequence joins TRBV2 and TRBJ2-7; 8 positions agree with TRBD2. Germline trimming cut 10 bases from V and 0 bases from J; bases unmatched to any gene: 8. Germline lookup yields CDR1 SNHLY and CDR2 FYNNEI. This CDR3 is 14 amino acids long. The CDR3, as DNA: TGTGCCACCCGGGGGCGGGAGGCCTCCTACGAGCAGTACTTC. As protein: CATRGREASYEQYF.